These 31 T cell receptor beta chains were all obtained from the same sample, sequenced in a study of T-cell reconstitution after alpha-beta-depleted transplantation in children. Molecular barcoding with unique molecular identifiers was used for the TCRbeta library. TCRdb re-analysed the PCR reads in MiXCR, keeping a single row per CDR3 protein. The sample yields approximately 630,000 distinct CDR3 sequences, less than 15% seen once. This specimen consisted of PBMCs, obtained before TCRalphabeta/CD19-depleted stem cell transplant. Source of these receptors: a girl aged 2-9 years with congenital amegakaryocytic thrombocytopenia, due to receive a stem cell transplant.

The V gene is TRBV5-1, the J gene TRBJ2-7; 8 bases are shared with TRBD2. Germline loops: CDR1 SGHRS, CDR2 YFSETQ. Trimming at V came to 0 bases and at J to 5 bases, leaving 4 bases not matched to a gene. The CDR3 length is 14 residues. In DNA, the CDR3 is TGCGCCAGCAGCTTGGTAGCGGGATCAGACGAGCAGTACTTC. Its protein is CASSLVAGSDEQYF.

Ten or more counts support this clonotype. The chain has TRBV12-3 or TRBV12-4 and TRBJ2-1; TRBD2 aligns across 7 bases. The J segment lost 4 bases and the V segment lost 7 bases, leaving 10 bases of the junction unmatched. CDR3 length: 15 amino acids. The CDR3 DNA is TGTGCCAGCACCGAGGGGCCTAGCGGATACAATGAGCAGTTCTTC. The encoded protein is CASTEGPSGYNEQFF.

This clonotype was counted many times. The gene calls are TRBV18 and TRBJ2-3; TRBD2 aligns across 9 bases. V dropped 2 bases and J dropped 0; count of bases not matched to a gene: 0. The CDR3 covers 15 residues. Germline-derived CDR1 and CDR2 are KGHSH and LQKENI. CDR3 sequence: CASSPGLASTDTQYF. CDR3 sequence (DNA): TGTGCCAGCTCACCAGGACTAGCGAGCACAGATACGCAGTATTTT.

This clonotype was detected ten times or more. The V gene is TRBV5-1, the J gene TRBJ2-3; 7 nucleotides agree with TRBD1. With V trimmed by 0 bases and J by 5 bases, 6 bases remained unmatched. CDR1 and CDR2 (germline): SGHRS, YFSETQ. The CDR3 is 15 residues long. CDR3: CASSLAAGGVDTQYF. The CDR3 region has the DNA TGCGCCAGCAGCTTGGCGGCAGGGGGAGTAGATACGCAGTATTTT.

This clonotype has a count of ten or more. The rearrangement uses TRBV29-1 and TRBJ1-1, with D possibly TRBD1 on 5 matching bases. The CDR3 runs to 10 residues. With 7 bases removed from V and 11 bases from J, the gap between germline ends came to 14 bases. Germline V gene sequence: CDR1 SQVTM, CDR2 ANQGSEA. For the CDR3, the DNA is TGCAGCGCAATTTGGACATTGGCTTTCTTT. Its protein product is CSAIWTLAFF.

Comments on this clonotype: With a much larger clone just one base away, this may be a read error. CDR3 in amino acids: CASSARTGLNEQYF. In nucleotides, the CDR3 is TGTGCCAGCAGCGCCAGGACAGGACTTAACGAGCAGTACTTC. The gene calls are TRBV7-8 and TRBJ2-7, with TRBD1 identical over 7 bases. CDR1 is SGHVS, CDR2 FQNEAQ, per germline. The CDR3 consists of 14 residues. V shed 5 bases, J shed 5 bases, and the junction held 9 bases outside the gene matches.

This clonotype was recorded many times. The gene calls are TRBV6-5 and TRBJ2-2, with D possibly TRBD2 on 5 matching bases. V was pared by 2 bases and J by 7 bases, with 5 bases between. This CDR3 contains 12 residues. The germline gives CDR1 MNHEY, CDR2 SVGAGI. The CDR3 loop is CASSYGSGELFF. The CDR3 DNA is TGTGCCAGCAGTTACGGGAGCGGGGAGCTGTTTTTT.

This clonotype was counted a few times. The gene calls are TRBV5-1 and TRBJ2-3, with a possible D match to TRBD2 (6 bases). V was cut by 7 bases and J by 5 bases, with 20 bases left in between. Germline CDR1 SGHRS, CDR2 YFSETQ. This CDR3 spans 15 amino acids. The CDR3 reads CASASGRRDGDTQYF. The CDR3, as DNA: TGCGCCAGCGCGTCCGGGCGGCGGGACGGAGATACGCAGTATTTT.

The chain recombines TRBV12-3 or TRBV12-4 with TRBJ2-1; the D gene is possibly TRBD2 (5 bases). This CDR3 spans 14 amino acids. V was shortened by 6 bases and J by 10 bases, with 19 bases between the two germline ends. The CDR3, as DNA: TGTGCCAGCAGAGTCGGGAACCCTAGTCGGGAGCAGTTCTTC. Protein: CASRVGNPSREQFF.

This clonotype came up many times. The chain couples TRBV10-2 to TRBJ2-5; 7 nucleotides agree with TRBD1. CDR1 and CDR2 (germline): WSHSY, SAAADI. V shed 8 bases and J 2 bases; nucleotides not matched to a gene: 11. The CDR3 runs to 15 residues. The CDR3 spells CASGSQPRGQETQYF. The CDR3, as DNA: TGCGCCAGCGGTTCCCAACCCAGGGGGCAAGAGACCCAGTACTTC.

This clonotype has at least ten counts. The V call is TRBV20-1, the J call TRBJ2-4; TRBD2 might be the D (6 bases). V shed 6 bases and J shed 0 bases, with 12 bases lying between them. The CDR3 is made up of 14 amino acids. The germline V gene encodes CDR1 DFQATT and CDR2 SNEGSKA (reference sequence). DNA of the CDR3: TGCAGTGCCTTAGCGGAGCTAGCCAAAAACATTCAGTACTTC. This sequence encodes CSALAELAKNIQYF.

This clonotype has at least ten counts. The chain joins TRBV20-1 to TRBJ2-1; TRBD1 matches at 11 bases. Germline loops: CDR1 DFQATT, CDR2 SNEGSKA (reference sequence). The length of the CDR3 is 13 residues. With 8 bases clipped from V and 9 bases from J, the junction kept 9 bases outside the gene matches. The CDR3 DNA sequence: TGCAGTTTCCGGGACAGGGGGGTCGGTGAGCAGTTCTTC. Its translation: CSFRDRGVGEQFF.

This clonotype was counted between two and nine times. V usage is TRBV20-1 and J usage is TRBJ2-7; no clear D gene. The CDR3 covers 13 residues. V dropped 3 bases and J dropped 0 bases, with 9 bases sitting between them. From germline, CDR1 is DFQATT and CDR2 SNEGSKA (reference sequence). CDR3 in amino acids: CSASPENSYEQYF. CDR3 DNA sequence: TGCAGTGCTAGTCCCGAGAACTCCTACGAGCAGTACTTC.

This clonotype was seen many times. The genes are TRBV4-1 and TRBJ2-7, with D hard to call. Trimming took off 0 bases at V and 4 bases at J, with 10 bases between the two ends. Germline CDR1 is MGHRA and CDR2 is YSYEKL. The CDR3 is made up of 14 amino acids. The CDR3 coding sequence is TGCGCCAGCAGCCAAGAGTCCGGCTTTTACGAGCAGTACTTC. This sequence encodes CASSQESGFYEQYF.

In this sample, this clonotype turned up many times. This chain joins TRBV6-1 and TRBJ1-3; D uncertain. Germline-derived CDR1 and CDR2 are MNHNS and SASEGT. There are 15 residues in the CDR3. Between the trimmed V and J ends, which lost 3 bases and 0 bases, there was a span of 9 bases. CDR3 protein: CASSESFTSGNTIYF. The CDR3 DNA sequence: TGTGCCAGCAGTGAGTCTTTTACCTCTGGAAACACCATATATTTT.

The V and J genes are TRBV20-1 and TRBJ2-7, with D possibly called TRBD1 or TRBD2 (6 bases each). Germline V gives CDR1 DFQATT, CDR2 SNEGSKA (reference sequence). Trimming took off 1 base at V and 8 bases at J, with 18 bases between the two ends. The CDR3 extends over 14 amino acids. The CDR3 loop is CSARVRGLRLKQYF. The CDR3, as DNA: TGCAGTGCTAGAGTCAGGGGACTCCGTTTGAAGCAGTACTTC.

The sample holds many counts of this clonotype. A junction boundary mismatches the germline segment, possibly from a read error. CDR3 amino acids: CASSPGQIQETQYF. The CDR3 nucleotides are TGTGCCAGCTCACCGGGACAGATCCAAGAGACCCAGTACTTC. This chain uses TRBV5-1 with TRBJ2-5, with 7 bases identical to TRBD1. The CDR3 has 14 amino acids. Germline V gene sequence: CDR1 SGHRS, CDR2 YFSETQ.

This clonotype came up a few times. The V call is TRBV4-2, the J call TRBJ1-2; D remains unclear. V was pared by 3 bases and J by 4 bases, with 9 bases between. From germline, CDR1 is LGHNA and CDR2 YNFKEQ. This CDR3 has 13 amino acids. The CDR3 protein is CASSQGIIYGYTF. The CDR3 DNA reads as TGTGCCAGCAGCCAGGGGATTATCTATGGCTACACCTTC.

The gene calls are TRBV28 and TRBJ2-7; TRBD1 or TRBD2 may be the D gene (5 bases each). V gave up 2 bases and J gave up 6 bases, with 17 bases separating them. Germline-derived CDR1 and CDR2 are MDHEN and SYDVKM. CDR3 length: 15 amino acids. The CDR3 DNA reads TGTGCCAGCAGTTTAAGGCATTCTTGGGGGAGCGAGCAGTACTTC. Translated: CASSLRHSWGSEQYF.

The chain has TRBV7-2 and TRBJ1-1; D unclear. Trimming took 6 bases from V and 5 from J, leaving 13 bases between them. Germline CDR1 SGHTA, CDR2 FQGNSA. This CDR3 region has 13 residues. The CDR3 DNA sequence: TGTGCCAGCAGTCTGCCCGGGGTTACTGAAGCTTTCTTT. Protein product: CASSLPGVTEAFF.

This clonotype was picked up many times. CDR3 coding DNA: TGCGCCAGCAGTGACGGATTTGAGCAGTTCTTC. Encoded protein: CASSDGFEQFF. The chain uses TRBV10-2 and TRBJ2-1; D is unclear. The CDR3 has 11 amino acids. From germline, CDR1 is WSHSY and CDR2 SAAADI. V was shortened by 3 bases and J by 9 bases, with 6 bases between the two germline ends.

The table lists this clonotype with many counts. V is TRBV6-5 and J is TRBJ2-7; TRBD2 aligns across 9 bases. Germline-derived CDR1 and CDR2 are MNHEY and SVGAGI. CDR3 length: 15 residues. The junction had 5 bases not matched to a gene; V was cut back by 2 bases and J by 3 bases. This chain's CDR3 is CASSYGGAGGYEQYF. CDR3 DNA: TGTGCCAGCAGTTACGGGGGAGCGGGAGGCTACGAGCAGTACTTC.

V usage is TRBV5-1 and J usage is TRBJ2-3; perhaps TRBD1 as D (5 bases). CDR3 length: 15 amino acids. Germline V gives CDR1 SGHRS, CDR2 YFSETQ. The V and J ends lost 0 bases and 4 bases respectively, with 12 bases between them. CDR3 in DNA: TGCGCCAGCAGCTTGGATACCAGGGAAGCAGATACGCAGTATTTT. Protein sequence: CASSLDTREADTQYF.

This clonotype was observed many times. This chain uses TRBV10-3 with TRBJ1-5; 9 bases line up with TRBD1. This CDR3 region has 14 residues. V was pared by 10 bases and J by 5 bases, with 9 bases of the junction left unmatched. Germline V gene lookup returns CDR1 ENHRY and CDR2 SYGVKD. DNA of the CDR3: TGTGCCACAACATCACGGACAGGGGATCAGCCCCAGCATTTT. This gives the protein CATTSRTGDQPQHF.

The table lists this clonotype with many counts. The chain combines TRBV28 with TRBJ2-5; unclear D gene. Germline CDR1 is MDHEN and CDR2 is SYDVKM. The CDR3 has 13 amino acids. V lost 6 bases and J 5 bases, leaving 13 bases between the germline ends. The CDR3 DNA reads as TGTGCCAGCAGACCGTCCCTCCAGGAGACCCAGTACTTC. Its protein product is CASRPSLQETQYF.

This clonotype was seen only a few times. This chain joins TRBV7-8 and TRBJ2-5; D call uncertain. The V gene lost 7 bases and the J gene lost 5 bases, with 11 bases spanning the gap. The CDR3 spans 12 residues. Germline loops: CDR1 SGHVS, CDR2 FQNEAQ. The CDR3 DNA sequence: TGTGCCAGCACCCCACCGACGGAGACCCAGTACTTC. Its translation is CASTPPTETQYF.

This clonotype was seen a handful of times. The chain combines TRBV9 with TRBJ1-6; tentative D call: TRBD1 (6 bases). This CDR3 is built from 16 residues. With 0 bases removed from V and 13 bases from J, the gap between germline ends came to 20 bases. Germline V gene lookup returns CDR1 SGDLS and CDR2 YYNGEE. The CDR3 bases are TGTGCCAGCAGCGTAGGGGCAGTCGATCAGGGGAATCCCCTCCACTTT. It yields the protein CASSVGAVDQGNPLHF.

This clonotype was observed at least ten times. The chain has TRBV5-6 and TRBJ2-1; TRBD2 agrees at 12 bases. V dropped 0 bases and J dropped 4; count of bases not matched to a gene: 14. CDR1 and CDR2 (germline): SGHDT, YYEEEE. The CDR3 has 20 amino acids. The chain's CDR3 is CASSLEYPLAGGPTYNEQFF. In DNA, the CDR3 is TGTGCCAGCAGCTTGGAATACCCTCTAGCGGGAGGGCCTACTTACAATGAGCAGTTCTTC.

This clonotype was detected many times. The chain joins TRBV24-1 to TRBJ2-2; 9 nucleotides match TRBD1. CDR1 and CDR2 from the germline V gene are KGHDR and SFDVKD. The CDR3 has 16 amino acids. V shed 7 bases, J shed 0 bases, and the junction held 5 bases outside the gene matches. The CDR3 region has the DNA TGTGCCACCAGCCAGACAGGGGGGGCGAACACCGGGGAGCTGTTTTTT. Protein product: CATSQTGGANTGELFF.

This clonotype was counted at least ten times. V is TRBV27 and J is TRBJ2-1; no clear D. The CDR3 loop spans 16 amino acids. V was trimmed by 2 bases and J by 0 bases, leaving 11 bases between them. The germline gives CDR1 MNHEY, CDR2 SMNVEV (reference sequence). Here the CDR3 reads CASSLVAPSSYNEQFF. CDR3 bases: TGTGCCAGCAGTTTAGTGGCACCCAGCTCCTACAATGAGCAGTTCTTC.

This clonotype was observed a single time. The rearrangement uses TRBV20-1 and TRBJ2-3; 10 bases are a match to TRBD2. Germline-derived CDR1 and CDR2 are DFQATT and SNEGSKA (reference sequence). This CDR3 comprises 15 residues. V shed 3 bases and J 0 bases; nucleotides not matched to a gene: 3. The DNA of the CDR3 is TGCAGTGCTAGTGGACTAGCGGCTAGCACAGATACGCAGTATTTT. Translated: CSASGLAASTDTQYF.